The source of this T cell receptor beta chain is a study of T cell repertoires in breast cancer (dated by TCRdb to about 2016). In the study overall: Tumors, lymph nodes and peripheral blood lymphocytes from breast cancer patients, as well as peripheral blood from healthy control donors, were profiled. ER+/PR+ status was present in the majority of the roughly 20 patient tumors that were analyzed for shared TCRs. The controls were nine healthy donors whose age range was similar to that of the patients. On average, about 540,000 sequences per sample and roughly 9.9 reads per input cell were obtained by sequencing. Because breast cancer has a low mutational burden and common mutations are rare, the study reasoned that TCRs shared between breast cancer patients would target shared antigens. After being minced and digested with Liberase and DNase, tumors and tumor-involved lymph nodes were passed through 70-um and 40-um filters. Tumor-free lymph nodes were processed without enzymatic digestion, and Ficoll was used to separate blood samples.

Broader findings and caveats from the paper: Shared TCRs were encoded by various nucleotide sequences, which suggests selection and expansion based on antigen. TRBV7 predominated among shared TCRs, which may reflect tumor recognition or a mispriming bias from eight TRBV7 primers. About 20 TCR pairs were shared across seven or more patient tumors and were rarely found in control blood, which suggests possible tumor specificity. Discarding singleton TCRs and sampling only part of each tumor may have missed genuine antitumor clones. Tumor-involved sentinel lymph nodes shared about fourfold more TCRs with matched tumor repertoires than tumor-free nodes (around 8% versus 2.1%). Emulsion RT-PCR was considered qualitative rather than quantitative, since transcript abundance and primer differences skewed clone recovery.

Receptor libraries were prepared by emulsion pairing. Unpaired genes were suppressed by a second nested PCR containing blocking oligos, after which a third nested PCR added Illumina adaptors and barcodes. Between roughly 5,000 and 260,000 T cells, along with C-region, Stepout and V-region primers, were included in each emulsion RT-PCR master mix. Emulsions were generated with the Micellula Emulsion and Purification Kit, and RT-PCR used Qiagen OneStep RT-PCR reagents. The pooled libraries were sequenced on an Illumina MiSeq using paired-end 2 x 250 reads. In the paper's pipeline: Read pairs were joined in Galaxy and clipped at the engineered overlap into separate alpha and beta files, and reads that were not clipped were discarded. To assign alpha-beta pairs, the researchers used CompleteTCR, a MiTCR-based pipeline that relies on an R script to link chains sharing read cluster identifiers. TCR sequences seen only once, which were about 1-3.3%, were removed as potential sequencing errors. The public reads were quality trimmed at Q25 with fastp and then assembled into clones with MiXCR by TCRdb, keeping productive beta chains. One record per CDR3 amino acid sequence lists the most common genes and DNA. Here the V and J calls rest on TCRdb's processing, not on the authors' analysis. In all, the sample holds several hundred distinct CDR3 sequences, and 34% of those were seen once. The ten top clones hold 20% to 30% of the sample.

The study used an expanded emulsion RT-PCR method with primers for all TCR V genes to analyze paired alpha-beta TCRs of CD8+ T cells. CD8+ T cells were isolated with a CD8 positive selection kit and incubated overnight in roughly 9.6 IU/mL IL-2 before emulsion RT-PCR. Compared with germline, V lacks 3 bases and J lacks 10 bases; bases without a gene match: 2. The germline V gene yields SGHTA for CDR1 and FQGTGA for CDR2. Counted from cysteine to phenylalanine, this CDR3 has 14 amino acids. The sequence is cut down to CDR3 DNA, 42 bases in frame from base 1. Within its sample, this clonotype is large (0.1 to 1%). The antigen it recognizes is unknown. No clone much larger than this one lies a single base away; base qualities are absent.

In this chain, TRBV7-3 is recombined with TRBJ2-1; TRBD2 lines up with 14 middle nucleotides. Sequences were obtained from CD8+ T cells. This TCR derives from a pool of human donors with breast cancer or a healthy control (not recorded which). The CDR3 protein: CASSFGTSGGEQFF. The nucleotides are TGTGCCAGCAGCTTCGGGACTAGCGGGGGAGAGCAGTTCTTC.